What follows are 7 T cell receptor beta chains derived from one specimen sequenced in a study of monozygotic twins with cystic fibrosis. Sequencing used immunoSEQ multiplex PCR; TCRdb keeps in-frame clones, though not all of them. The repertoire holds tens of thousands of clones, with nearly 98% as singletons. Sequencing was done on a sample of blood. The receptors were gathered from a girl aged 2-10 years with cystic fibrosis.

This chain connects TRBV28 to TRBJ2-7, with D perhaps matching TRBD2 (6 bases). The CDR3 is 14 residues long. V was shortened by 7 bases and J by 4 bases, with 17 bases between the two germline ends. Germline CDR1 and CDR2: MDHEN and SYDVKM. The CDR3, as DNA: TGTGCCAGCATTGCCCCCGGGGGAGCTTACGAGCAGTACTTC. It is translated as CASIAPGGAYEQYF. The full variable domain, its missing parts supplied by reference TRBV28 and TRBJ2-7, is DVKVTQSSRYLVKRTGEKVFLECVQDMDHENMFWYRQDPGLGLRLIYFSYDVKMKEKGDIPEGYSVSREKKERFSLILESASTNQTSMYLCASIAPGGAYEQYFGPGTRLTVT.

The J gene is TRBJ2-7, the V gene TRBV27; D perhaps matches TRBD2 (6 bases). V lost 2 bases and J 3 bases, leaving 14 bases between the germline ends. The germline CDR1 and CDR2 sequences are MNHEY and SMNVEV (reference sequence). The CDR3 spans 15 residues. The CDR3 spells CASSLLYGSVYEQYF. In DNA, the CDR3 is TGTGCCAGCAGTTTACTTTACGGGAGTGTCTACGAGCAGTACTTC.

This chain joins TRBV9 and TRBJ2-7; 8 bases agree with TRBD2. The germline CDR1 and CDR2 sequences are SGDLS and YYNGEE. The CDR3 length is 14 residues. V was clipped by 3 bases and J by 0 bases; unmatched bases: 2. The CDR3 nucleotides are TGTGCCAGCAGCGCGGGGGGGAGCTCCTACGAGCAGTACTTC. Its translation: CASSAGGSSYEQYF. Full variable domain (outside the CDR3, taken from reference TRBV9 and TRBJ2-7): DSGVTQTPKHLITATGQRVTLRCSPRSGDLSVYWYQQSLDQGLQFLIQYYNGEERAKGNILERFSAQQFPDLHSELNLSSLELGDSALYFCASSAGGSSYEQYFGPGTRLTVT.

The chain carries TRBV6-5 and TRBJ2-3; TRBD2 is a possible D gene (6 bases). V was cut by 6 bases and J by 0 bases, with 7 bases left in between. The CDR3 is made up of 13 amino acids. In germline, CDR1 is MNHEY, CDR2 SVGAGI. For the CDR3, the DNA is TGTGCCAGCAGACGGGGGAGCACAGATACGCAGTATTTT. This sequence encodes CASRRGSTDTQYF.

The chain's CDR3 is CASSITGEGYYGYTF. The CDR3 DNA is TGTGCCAGTAGTATCACAGGGGAGGGATACTATGGCTACACCTTC. The gene calls are TRBV19 and TRBJ1-2; 7 positions match TRBD1. V lost 3 bases to trimming and J lost 3 bases; unmatched junction nucleotides: 7. Germline V lookup: CDR1 LNHDA, CDR2 SQIVND (reference sequence). This CDR3 region has 15 residues.

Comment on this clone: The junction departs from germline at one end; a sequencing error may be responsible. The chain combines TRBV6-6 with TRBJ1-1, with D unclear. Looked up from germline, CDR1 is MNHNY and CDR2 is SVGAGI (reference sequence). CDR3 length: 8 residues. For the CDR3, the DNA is TGTGCCACCAATACCCAGGTCTTC. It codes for CATNTQVF.

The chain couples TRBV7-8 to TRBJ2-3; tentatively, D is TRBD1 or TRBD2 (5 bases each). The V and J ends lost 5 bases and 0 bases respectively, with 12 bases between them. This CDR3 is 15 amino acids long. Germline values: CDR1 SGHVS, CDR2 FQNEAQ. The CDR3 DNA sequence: TGTGCCAGCAGCCCACGGGGCTTTAGCACAGATACGCAGTATTTT. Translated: CASSPRGFSTDTQYF.